These 14 T cell receptor beta chains share one sample of origin, sequenced in a study of cytomegalovirus exposure and HLA in healthy donors (dated by TCRdb to about 2017). The library was built by means of the immunoSEQ multiplex PCR assay. The table was pulled from immuneACCESS by TCRdb, which kept in-frame rearrangements only. Such tables lose some clones; where checked, under half of the loss comes from unresolved V genes, and the rest has no known cause. In this sample the table shows fewer than 150,000 clones, 88% of which occur a single time. The ten largest make up 7% to 9% of the sample. Sequenced sample: PBMCs. Receptor source: a woman between 18 and 30 years old in good health and CMV-seropositive.

The V and J genes are TRBV11-2 and TRBJ2-6, with D unresolved. In germline, CDR1 is SGHAT, CDR2 FQNNGV. The CDR3 loop spans 15 amino acids. Between the trimmed V and J ends, which lost 5 bases and 3 bases, there was a span of 11 bases. CDR3 nucleotide sequence: TGTGCCAGCAGCCTTATGTACATTGGGGCCAACGTCCTGACTTTC. Encoded protein: CASSLMYIGANVLTF. The whole variable domain, filled in from reference TRBV11-2 and TRBJ2-6, reads EAGVAQSPRYKIIEKRQSVAFWCNPISGHATLYWYQQILGQGPKLLIQFQNNGVVDDSQLPKDRFSAERLKGVDSTLKIQPAKLEDSAVYLCASSLMYIGANVLTFGAGSRLTVL.

This chain uses TRBV5-1 with TRBJ2-1; 9 nucleotides agree with TRBD1. This CDR3 has 17 residues. Germline CDR1 SGHRS, CDR2 YFSETQ. J was trimmed by 2 bases and V by 3 bases; bases with no gene match: 9. In DNA, the CDR3 is TGCGCCAGCAGCTGGACAGGGACAGGGCTTCCCTACAATGAGCAGTTCTTC. As protein: CASSWTGTGLPYNEQFF.

This rearrangement joins TRBV5-8 to TRBJ2-2; 8 bases are shared with TRBD2. Germline V lookup: CDR1 SGHTS, CDR2 YDEGEE. The CDR3 length is 17 residues. V was pared by 0 bases and J by 6 bases, with 10 bases of the junction left unmatched. The CDR3 loop is CASSLDLLAGLPGELFF. The CDR3 coding sequence is TGTGCCAGCAGCTTGGATTTGCTAGCGGGCCTTCCCGGGGAGCTGTTTTTT.

The chain joins TRBV7-2 to TRBJ2-7; the D is unclear. The V gene lost 7 bases and the J gene lost 0 bases, with 10 bases spanning the gap. This CDR3 is built from 13 residues. Germline V lookup: CDR1 SGHTA, CDR2 FQGNSA. For the CDR3, the DNA is TGTGCCAGCACCTCTTACAACTCCTACGAGCAGTACTTC. Its translation is CASTSYNSYEQYF. Full variable domain (missing parts from reference TRBV7-2 and TRBJ2-7): GAGVSQSPSNKVTEKGKDVELRCDPISGHTALYWYRQSLGQGLEFLIYFQGNSAPDKSGLPSDRFSAERTGGSVSTLTIQRTQQEDSAVYLCASTSYNSYEQYFGPGTRLTVT.

The V call is TRBV6-5, the J call TRBJ2-5; a weak D match, TRBD1 (7 bases). Germline V gives CDR1 MNHEY, CDR2 SVGAGI. V was clipped by 7 bases and J by 5 bases, with 14 bases between them. The CDR3 totals 13 residues. The CDR3, as DNA: TGTGCCAGCACAGAGACAGGGAGGGAGACCCAGTACTTC. Amino acid sequence: CASTETGRETQYF.

The chain uses TRBV7-9 and TRBJ1-6; 8 nucleotides align to TRBD1. V was clipped by 0 bases and J by 7 bases; unmatched bases: 14. This CDR3 has 19 residues. In germline, CDR1 is SEHNR, CDR2 FQNEAQ (reference sequence). CDR3 amino acids: CASSLALLQGASGNSPLHF. The CDR3 DNA reads TGTGCCAGCAGCTTAGCTCTACTTCAGGGGGCAAGCGGCAATTCACCCCTCCACTTT. The full variable domain, its missing parts supplied by reference TRBV7-9 and TRBJ1-6, is DTGVSQNPRHKITKRGQNVTFRCDPISEHNRLYWYRQTLGQGPEFLTYFQNEAQLEKSRLLSDRFSAERPKGSFSTLEIQRTEQGDSAMYLCASSLALLQGASGNSPLHFGNGTRLTVT.

This clone was seen just once. The chain couples TRBV15 to TRBJ2-7; D remains ambiguous. V lost 0 bases, J lost 6 bases, and 6 bases lay in between. This CDR3 contains 12 residues. Germline CDR1 and CDR2: LNHNV and YYDKDF (reference sequence). The CDR3 sequence: CATSRERGEQYF. The DNA for the CDR3 is TGTGCCACCAGCAGAGAGAGAGGCGAGCAGTACTTC.

The chain links TRBV2 to TRBJ2-1; D is undetermined. V gave up 2 bases and J gave up 10 bases, with 18 bases separating them. The CDR3 extends over 15 amino acids. Germline lookup yields CDR1 SNHLY and CDR2 FYNNEI. Here the CDR3 reads CASSEPSGHGSEQFF. The CDR3 DNA sequence: TGTGCCAGCAGTGAACCTTCTGGTCACGGTTCGGAGCAGTTCTTC.

The J gene is TRBJ1-6, the V gene TRBV28; D is uncertain. The CDR3 totals 13 residues. The V end lost 4 bases, the J end lost 15 bases, and 16 bases lay between the germline ends. Looked up from germline, CDR1 is MDHEN and CDR2 is SYDVKM. The CDR3 DNA follows: TGTGCCAGCAGTTCCCCTGGGGAGTCCTTCCTCCACTTT. This gives the protein CASSSPGESFLHF.

The chain combines TRBV5-1 with TRBJ1-5; TRBD1 matches at 9 bases. The CDR3 length is 15 residues. With 4 bases clipped from V and 6 bases from J, the junction kept 8 bases outside the gene matches. Germline V gene data show CDR1 as SGHRS and CDR2 as YFSETQ. Here the CDR3 reads CASSLSGQGVQPQHF. In DNA form, the CDR3 reads TGCGCCAGCAGCCTGTCGGGACAGGGTGTTCAGCCCCAGCATTTT. Full variable domain (missing parts from reference TRBV5-1 and TRBJ1-5): KAGVTQTPRYLIKTRGQQVTLSCSPISGHRSVSWYQQTPGQGLQFLFEYFSETQRNKGNFPGRFSGRQFSNSRSEMNVSTLELGDSALYLCASSLSGQGVQPQHFGDGTRLSIL.

V usage is TRBV2 and J usage is TRBJ2-5; 12 bases fit TRBD2. Germline CDR1 and CDR2: SNHLY and FYNNEI. The V segment lost 4 bases and the J segment 6 bases; nucleotides outside the gene matches: 18. This CDR3 contains 19 residues. CDR3 residues: CASSGSNAVGLAGWQTQYF. The CDR3 nucleotides read TGTGCCAGCAGTGGATCGAACGCAGTCGGACTAGCGGGGTGGCAGACCCAGTACTTC.

This clone was seen a single time. The V gene is TRBV10-3, the J gene TRBJ1-5, with TRBD1 as a possible D gene (5 bases). Germline values: CDR1 ENHRY, CDR2 SYGVKD. The germline V and J ends were trimmed by 7 bases and 1 base, with 8 bases remaining between them. The CDR3 spans 13 residues. CDR3 DNA sequence: TGTGCCATCACGGCAGGGAGCAATCAGCCCCAGCATTTT. This codes for CAITAGSNQPQHF.

The chain employs TRBV2 and TRBJ2-2, with 8 positions matching TRBD2. The CDR3 is 15 residues long. The trim removed 4 bases at V and 6 bases at J, leaving 7 bases unmatched. Germline V gene sequence: CDR1 SNHLY, CDR2 FYNNEI. Here the CDR3 reads CASSAKRETPGELFF. DNA for the CDR3: TGTGCCAGCAGTGCAAAGCGGGAGACTCCCGGGGAGCTGTTTTTT. The whole variable domain, filled in from reference TRBV2 and TRBJ2-2, reads EPEVTQTPSHQVTQMGQEVILRCVPISNHLYFYWYRQILGQKVEFLVSFYNNEISEKSEIFDDQFSVERPDGSNFTLKIRSTKLEDSAMYFCASSAKRETPGELFFGEGSRLTVL.

The rearrangement uses TRBV9 and TRBJ1-4; 7 positions agree with TRBD1. This CDR3 is 12 amino acids long. CDR1 SGDLS and CDR2 YYNGEE come from the germline V gene. V gave up 4 bases and J gave up 8 bases; unmatched junction bases: 2. The CDR3 DNA reads TGTGCCAGCAGCAGGACAGGAGAAAAACTGTTTTTT. It encodes CASSRTGEKLFF.